What follows describes a single T cell receptor beta chain. The antigen is not known. TCRdb recomputed calls from the RT-PCR reads with MiXCR, one row per CDR3 protein. The profile shows some 500,000 distinct CDR3 sequences, 15% to 20% of them singletons. In germline, CDR1 is KGHDR, CDR2 SFDVKD. Unmatched junction bases numbered 4, after V lost 2 bases and J lost 2 bases. The CDR3 covers 16 residues. The entry originates in a study of response to subunit inactivated influenza vaccine. Study-level findings and limits: Few additional T cells are recruited per seasonal influenza vaccination, authors suggested.

The specimen comprised CD4+ T cells sorted from PBMCs, sampled roughly 24 months after vaccination. The chain has TRBV24-1 and TRBJ2-2; 7 nucleotides match TRBD2. The TCR was taken from a man between 50 and 70 years old who received an inactivated influenza vaccine. The CDR3 nucleotides read TGTGCCACCAGTGATTCGAGCGGGACCAACACCGGGGAGCTGTTTTTT. The encoded protein is CATSDSSGTNTGELFF.